This T cell receptor beta chain was obtained from a study of blood T cell repertoires in COVID-19. Study as a whole: From the United States, Italy and Spain came samples of acute and convalescent COVID-19. Nucleic acid was either cDNA or gDNA, and it came from T cells, B-cell-depleted T cells, or PBMCs.

The V and J ends lost 3 bases and 2 bases respectively, with 23 bases between them. CDR3 length: 18 residues. Germline loops: CDR1 SGHDN, CDR2 FVKESK. Methods used by the authors: Counts of nucleated cells, estimated from reference gene primer amplification, were obtained. Produced via immunoSEQ multiplex PCR; TCRdb's table is partial and in-frame only. D and trimming come from the DNA, and the V and J calls and clone size come from that table. In the table there are over 200,000 clones, 75% to 90% of which are singletons. J is TRBJ2-7 and V is TRBV14; D is ambiguous. The sequenced sample was peripheral blood. This sequence was found in a human donor in a cohort sampled during active COVID-19. CDR3 bases: TGTGCCAGCAGCCAGGATGACATCTACCGTAGGTTCCCCTACGAGCAGTACTTC. As protein: CASSQDDIYRRFPYEQYF.